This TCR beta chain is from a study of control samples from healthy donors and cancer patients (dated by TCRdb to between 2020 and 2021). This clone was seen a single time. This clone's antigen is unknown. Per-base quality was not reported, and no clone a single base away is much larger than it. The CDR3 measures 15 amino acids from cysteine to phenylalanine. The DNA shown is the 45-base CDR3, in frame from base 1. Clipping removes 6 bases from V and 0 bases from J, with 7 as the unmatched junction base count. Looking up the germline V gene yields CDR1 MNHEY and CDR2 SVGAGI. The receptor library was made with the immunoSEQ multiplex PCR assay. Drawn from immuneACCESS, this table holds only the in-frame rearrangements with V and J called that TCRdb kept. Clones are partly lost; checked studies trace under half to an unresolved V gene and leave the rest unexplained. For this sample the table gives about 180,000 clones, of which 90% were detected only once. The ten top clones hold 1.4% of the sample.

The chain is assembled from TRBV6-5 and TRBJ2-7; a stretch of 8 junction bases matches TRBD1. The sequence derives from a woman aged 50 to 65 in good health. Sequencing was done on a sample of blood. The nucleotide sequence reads TGTGCCAGCAGCCAGAGACAGGGGTTCTCCTACGAGCAGTACTTC. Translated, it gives CASSQRQGFSYEQYF.